This entry lists 21 T cell receptor beta chains sequenced from one sample in a study of OX40 agonist ivuxolimab in advanced cancers. The repertoire was sequenced with immunoSEQ multiplex PCR; TCRdb's copy has only in-frame clones and lacks some. The sample has approximately 40,000 clones, roughly 87% seen once; the top ten hold roughly 20%. This specimen consisted of CD4+ or CD8+ T cells sorted from blood, obtained in a trial of the OX40 agonist ivuxolimab. These receptors were taken from an adult with an advanced solid tumor such as melanoma, head and neck, liver or kidney cancer.

This clone was counted once. The J gene is TRBJ2-5, the V gene TRBV12-5, with D possibly TRBD2 on 5 matching bases. V was pared by 7 bases and J by 5 bases, with 17 bases between. The CDR3 totals 14 residues. Germline V gene lookup returns CDR1 LGHNT and CDR2 FRNRAP. CDR3 loop: CASDGVSVPETQYF. DNA of the CDR3: TGTGCTAGTGATGGGGTTAGCGTGCCTGAGACCCAGTACTTC.

The chain recombines TRBV6-5 with TRBJ1-2, with D perhaps TRBD1 (5 bases). The ends were cut back, 2 bases at V and 6 bases at J, with 19 bases in the middle. This CDR3 has 16 residues. CDR1 MNHEY and CDR2 SVGAGI come from the germline V gene. The CDR3 loop reads CASSYLQAIPSNGYTF. The CDR3 DNA reads as TGTGCCAGCAGTTACCTACAGGCTATTCCTAGCAATGGCTACACCTTC.

The rearrangement joins TRBV6-1 to TRBJ2-2; D perhaps matches TRBD1 (6 bases). V shed 3 bases and J shed 3 bases, with 14 bases lying between them. The CDR3 has 16 amino acids. The germline CDR1 and CDR2 sequences are MNHNS and SASEGT. This chain's CDR3 is CASSDAGTIHTGELFF. CDR3 coding DNA: TGTGCCAGCAGTGACGCCGGGACAATACACACCGGGGAGCTGTTTTTT.

This clone has just one count. The chain links TRBV5-1 to TRBJ2-1, with a tentative D call TRBD2 (6 bases). The CDR3 extends over 18 amino acids. Germline CDR1 reads SGHRS; CDR2 reads YFSETQ. V gave up 0 bases and J gave up 2 bases, with 18 bases separating them. In DNA form, the CDR3 reads TGCGCCAGCAGCTTGGTGGGCGGGGACCCATTTCCCTACAATGAGCAGTTCTTC. Translation: CASSLVGGDPFPYNEQFF.

V usage is TRBV5-1 and J usage is TRBJ2-2, with 9 bases identical to TRBD1. Germline V CDR1 and CDR2: SGHRS, YFSETQ. The CDR3 runs 16 residues. V lost 0 bases to trimming and J lost 1 base; unmatched junction nucleotides: 1. The DNA of the CDR3 is TGCGCCAGCAGCTTGGGGGACAGGGAGAACACCGGGGAGCTGTTTTTT. Amino acids: CASSLGDRENTGELFF.

The V call is TRBV6-7, the J call TRBJ2-2, with 10 bases lining up with TRBD1. TRBV6-7 is identified as an open reading frame with a role that is uncertain. V shed 0 bases, J shed 4 bases, and the junction held 5 bases outside the gene matches. The CDR3 runs 17 residues. The CDR3 bases are TGTGCCAGCAGTTACTCGACAGGGGGCGCCCGCACCGGGGAGCTGTTTTTT. Protein: CASSYSTGGARTGELFF.

The chain uses TRBV30 and TRBJ2-7; TRBD2 matches at 13 bases. The J segment lost 6 bases and the V segment lost 0 bases, leaving 2 bases of the junction unmatched. The CDR3 is 14 amino acids. In germline, CDR1 is GTSNPN, CDR2 SVGIG (reference sequence). CDR3 sequence (DNA): TGTGCCTGGAGTGTGACTAGCGGGGGGAGCGAGCAGTACTTC. This sequence encodes CAWSVTSGGSEQYF.

This chain links TRBV6-5 with TRBJ1-2; D remains unclear. The CDR3 contains 13 residues. Germline lookup yields CDR1 MNHEY and CDR2 SVGAGI. V was pared by 9 bases and J by 2 bases, with 13 bases between. CDR3 nucleotide sequence: TGTGCCAGTACTCCGGAACAGAACTATGGCTACACCTTC. Amino acids: CASTPEQNYGYTF.

V gene TRBV6-6 combines with J gene TRBJ2-7; 9 bases are shared with TRBD1. There are 15 residues in the CDR3. Germline V gene sequence: CDR1 MNHNY, CDR2 SVGAGI (reference sequence). Trimming took 1 base from V and 4 from J; bases not matched to a gene: 5. The DNA of the CDR3 is TGTGCCAGCAGTTACTTCACAGGGGGCTTGTACGAGCAGTACTTC. Amino acids: CASSYFTGGLYEQYF.

This chain uses TRBV7-9 with TRBJ2-1; 10 bases are a match to TRBD2. V lost 5 bases, J lost 7 bases, and 8 bases stayed unmatched. The CDR3 length is 15 residues. From germline, CDR1 is SEHNR and CDR2 FQNEAQ (reference sequence). The CDR3 DNA reads as TGTGCCAGCAGCCGCAGCGGGGGGGTCGAGAATGAGCAGTTCTTC. Translating gives CASSRSGGVENEQFF.

V and J are TRBV4-2 and TRBJ1-5; 7 nucleotides match TRBD1. Germline CDR1 reads LGHNA; CDR2 reads YNFKEQ. The CDR3 totals 14 residues. V lost 4 bases and J lost 5; bases outside the gene matches: 5. In nucleotides, the CDR3 is TGTGCCAGCAGCCCTTATACAGGGGATCAGCCCCAGCATTTT. Translating it yields CASSPYTGDQPQHF.

The chain couples TRBV6-5 to TRBJ1-1, with 7 bases lining up with TRBD1. This CDR3 region has 15 residues. The germline gives CDR1 MNHEY, CDR2 SVGAGI. V dropped 7 bases and J dropped 3; count of bases not matched to a gene: 11. CDR3 sequence (DNA): TGTGCCAGCACCGACCAGACAGGGATTCACACTGAAGCTTTCTTT. It specifies CASTDQTGIHTEAFF.

CDR3 in amino acids: CASSQIGRDIGGEQYF. In nucleotides, the CDR3 is TGCGCCAGCAGTCAAATCGGCCGGGACATTGGCGGCGAGCAGTACTTC. The V and J genes are TRBV23-1 and TRBJ2-7, with a weak D call TRBD1 (6 bases). TRBV23-1 carries the ORF label, with uncertain function. The CDR3 has 16 residues. V was cut by 2 bases and J by 6 bases, with 20 bases left in between.

The chain is built from TRBV30 and TRBJ1-1, with TRBD1 matching 7 bases. Germline V gene lookup returns CDR1 GTSNPN and CDR2 SVGIG (reference sequence). The CDR3 spans 14 residues. V gave up 1 base and J gave up 2 bases; unmatched junction bases: 4. The CDR3 loop is CAWSGGQSNTEAFF. CDR3 DNA sequence: TGTGCCTGGAGTGGGGGACAGTCTAACACTGAAGCTTTCTTT.

This clone has only one observation. The CDR3 DNA reads TGTGCCTGGTGCGCAGGGACCGCAGATACGCAGTATTTT. This translates into CAWCAGTADTQYF. V is TRBV30 and J is TRBJ2-3; D tentatively fits TRBD1 or TRBD2 (5 bases each). Deletions cut 5 bases from V and 4 bases from J, with 13 bases between. The V gene's germline CDR1 is GTSNPN and CDR2 SVGIG (reference sequence). The CDR3 covers 13 residues. Complete variable domain (other parts from reference TRBV30 and TRBJ2-3): SQTIHQWPATLVQPVGSPLSLECTVEGTSNPNLYWYRQAAGRGLQLLFYSVGIGQISSEVPQNLSASRPQDRQFILSSKKLLLSDSGFYLCAWCAGTADTQYFGPGTRLTVL.

This sequence joins TRBV11-2 and TRBJ1-4; D call uncertain. Germline CDR1 is SGHAT and CDR2 is FQNNGV. This CDR3 spans 12 amino acids. V was trimmed by 1 base and J by 5 bases, leaving 2 bases between them. The CDR3 reads CASSLVNEKLFF. As DNA, the CDR3 is TGTGCCAGCAGCTTAGTAAATGAAAAACTGTTTTTT.

The chain joins TRBV7-9 to TRBJ1-2, with D maybe TRBD1 (6 bases). Between the trimmed V and J ends, which lost 8 bases and 3 bases, there was a span of 19 bases. The CDR3 spans 15 residues. The germline CDR1 and CDR2 sequences are SEHNR and FQNEAQ (reference sequence). CDR3 nucleotides: TGTGCCAGCGCCACGGCAGGACAGCCATACTATGGCTACACCTTC. Amino acid sequence: CASATAGQPYYGYTF. The full variable domain, with the rest looked up from reference TRBV7-9 and TRBJ1-2, is DTGVSQNPRHKITKRGQNVTFRCDPISEHNRLYWYRQTLGQGPEFLTYFQNEAQLEKSRLLSDRFSAERPKGSFSTLEIQRTEQGDSAMYLCASATAGQPYYGYTFGSGTRLTVV.

The chain recombines TRBV5-6 with TRBJ1-2, with a weak D call TRBD1 (5 bases). Trimming removed 1 base from V and 5 bases from J, with 18 bases in between. The CDR3 runs to 16 residues. CDR1 and CDR2 (germline): SGHDT, YYEEEE. In DNA, the CDR3 is TGTGCCAGCAGCTTGCTTGAGGCGCTAGGGGTTTATGGCTACACCTTC. This gives the protein CASSLLEALGVYGYTF.

The chain links TRBV5-6 to TRBJ2-7; D assignment may be TRBD1 or TRBD2 (6 bases each). The CDR3 totals 15 residues. Looked up from germline, CDR1 is SGHDT and CDR2 is YYEEEE. V lost 4 bases to trimming and J lost 3 bases, with 17 bases between them. In nucleotides, the CDR3 is TGTGCCAGCAGCCCTATGTCGGGGGCAGGCTACGAGCAGTACTTC. It codes for CASSPMSGAGYEQYF.

This chain connects TRBV6-4 to TRBJ2-1, with D possibly TRBD2 on 6 matching bases. This CDR3 is built from 12 residues. Germline lookup yields CDR1 MRHNA and CDR2 SNTAGT. Deletions cut 10 bases from V and 5 bases from J, with 12 bases between. The CDR3 sequence: CATSGLNNEQFF. As DNA, the CDR3 is TGTGCCACCAGCGGGTTAAACAATGAGCAGTTCTTC.

This clone has only a few counts. This chain uses TRBV10-1 with TRBJ2-1, with 9 bases identical to TRBD1. The CDR3 extends over 13 amino acids. Germline V gives CDR1 WNHNN, CDR2 SYGVQD (reference sequence). V shed 8 bases, J shed 10 bases, and the junction held 9 bases outside the gene matches. The CDR3 bases are TGCGCCAGCGGACTCACAACAGGGGGCGAGCAGTTCTTC. Translation: CASGLTTGGEQFF.